Shown below are 30 T cell receptor beta chains from a single sample sequenced in a study of blood T cell repertoires in COVID-19. Some clones are missing from TCRdb's copy, which holds only in-frame ones; the method was immunoSEQ multiplex PCR. The sample holds 75,000 to 80,000 clones, approximately 85% seen once. The specimen was peripheral blood. These receptors were collected from a human donor in a cohort sampled during active COVID-19.

The chain recombines TRBV19 with TRBJ1-1; TRBD1 matches at 7 bases. This CDR3 contains 15 residues. The trim removed 6 bases at V and 11 bases at J, leaving 18 bases unmatched. Per the germline V gene, CDR1 is LNHDA and CDR2 is SQIVND (reference sequence). The CDR3 DNA follows: TGTGCCAGTAGAGCCTTAGAAAACTACAGGGGACGGGCTTTCTTT. It specifies CASRALENYRGRAFF. Full variable domain (outside the CDR3, taken from reference TRBV19 and TRBJ1-1): DGGITQSPKYLFRKEGQNVTLSCEQNLNHDAMYWYRQDPGQGLRLIYYSQIVNDFQKGDIAEGYSVSREKKESFPLTVTSAQKNPTAFYLCASRALENYRGRAFFGQGTRLTVV.

This sequence joins TRBV24-1 and TRBJ2-2; D not certain. There are 16 residues in the CDR3. Germline lookup yields CDR1 KGHDR and CDR2 SFDVKD. The V gene lost 5 bases and the J gene lost 0 bases, with 12 bases spanning the gap. CDR3 DNA sequence: TGTGCCACCAGTGGTGTTAGTCCCGCGAACACCGGGGAGCTGTTTTTT. Its protein product is CATSGVSPANTGELFF.

This chain joins TRBV5-1 and TRBJ2-7; 8 bases are shared with TRBD2. CDR3 length: 14 amino acids. Germline V lookup: CDR1 SGHRS, CDR2 YFSETQ. J gave up 3 bases and V 5 bases, and 7 bases lay outside the gene matches. The CDR3 loop reads CASSQVAGHYEQYF. DNA for the CDR3: TGCGCCAGCAGTCAAGTAGCGGGACACTACGAGCAGTACTTC.

The chain joins TRBV12-1 to TRBJ2-1; the table's TRBD2 call for D was not verified on the DNA. TRBV12-1 is a listed pseudogene. The CDR3 covers 15 residues. The CDR3 sequence is CASSLSGGAGNEQFF. The CDR3 DNA sequence: TGTGCCAGCAGTCTTAGCGGGGGGGCTGGCAATGAGCAGTTCTTC.

The chain recombines TRBV7-2 with TRBJ2-1; tentatively, D is TRBD2 (6 bases). Trimming removed 1 base at V and 7 bases at J, with 11 bases between. This CDR3 comprises 14 residues. The germline V gene has CDR1 SGHTA and CDR2 FQGNSA. The CDR3 loop reads CASSLEAGLNEQFF. For the CDR3, the DNA is TGTGCCAGCAGCTTAGAGGCGGGACTGAATGAGCAGTTCTTC.

The rearrangement uses TRBV28 and TRBJ2-7, with 7 nucleotides matching TRBD1. Germline assignment: CDR1 MDHEN and CDR2 SYDVKM. The CDR3 runs to 14 residues. V lost 5 bases to trimming and J lost 2 bases; unmatched junction nucleotides: 6. The CDR3 loop reads CASSTPTGTYEQYF. For the CDR3, the DNA is TGTGCCAGCAGTACCCCGACAGGGACCTACGAGCAGTACTTC.

This clone has a single count. The genes are TRBV7-2 and TRBJ2-1; 15 bases agree with TRBD2. The CDR3 consists of 16 residues. V shed 4 bases and J 7 bases; nucleotides not matched to a gene: 5. CDR1 SGHTA and CDR2 FQGNSA come from the germline V gene. The CDR3 DNA reads TGTGCCAGCAGCTCCGGACTAGCGGGGGGGCAGAATGAGCAGTTCTTC. It translates to CASSSGLAGGQNEQFF.

The chain couples TRBV2 to TRBJ2-3, with 10 positions matching TRBD2. The CDR3 has 18 amino acids. Germline CDR1 SNHLY, CDR2 FYNNEI. V lost 1 base, J lost 4 bases, and 11 bases stayed unmatched. DNA for the CDR3: TGTGCCAGCAGTGAAGACCACCTACTAGCGGGATTTGCAGATACGCAGTATTTT. It specifies CASSEDHLLAGFADTQYF.

The chain's CDR3 is CASSSDLIAGVSTDTQYF. The DNA of the CDR3 is TGCGCCAGCAGCTCGGACCTCATAGCGGGGGTGAGCACAGATACGCAGTATTTT. The rearrangement links TRBV5-1 to TRBJ2-3; 9 bases fit TRBD2. The CDR3 covers 18 residues. CDR1 and CDR2 (germline): SGHRS, YFSETQ. J lost 0 bases, V lost 3 bases, and 11 bases had no gene match.

This sequence joins TRBV6-4 and TRBJ1-5, with unresolved D. The CDR3 is 14 residues long. CDR1 is MRHNA and CDR2 is SNTAGT in the germline V gene. V was shortened by 4 bases and J by 0 bases, with 7 bases between the two germline ends. The CDR3: CASSAVYSNQPQHF. The CDR3 DNA reads TGTGCCAGCAGTGCTGTTTATAGCAATCAGCCCCAGCATTTT.

This chain uses TRBV4-1 with TRBJ1-3; tentatively, D is TRBD1 (5 bases). This CDR3 comprises 13 residues. V was pared by 5 bases and J by 6 bases, with 11 bases between. The germline V gene has CDR1 MGHRA and CDR2 YSYEKL. The CDR3 coding sequence is TGCGCCAGCAGCAACTCAGGGCTAAACACCATATATTTT. Protein product: CASSNSGLNTIYF.

The rearrangement joins TRBV6-2 or TRBV6-3 to TRBJ2-1; TRBD2 aligns across 8 bases. V was pared by 6 bases and J by 8 bases, with 12 bases of the junction left unmatched. This CDR3 contains 15 residues. Germline lookup yields CDR1 MNHEY and CDR2 SVGEGT. CDR3 loop: CASSPGLAPPHEQFF. In nucleotides, the CDR3 is TGTGCCAGCAGCCCTGGACTAGCCCCTCCTCATGAGCAGTTCTTC.

This chain links TRBV29-1 with TRBJ2-1, with TRBD1 identical over 11 bases. There are 14 residues in the CDR3. Germline CDR1 reads SQVTM; CDR2 reads ANQGSEA. V gave up 7 bases and J gave up 5 bases; unmatched junction bases: 7. CDR3 region: CSASRDRGNNEQFF. CDR3 nucleotide sequence: TGCAGCGCTAGCCGGGACAGGGGGAACAATGAGCAGTTCTTC.

This chain links TRBV18 with TRBJ1-2, with TRBD1 identical over 8 bases. The CDR3 is made up of 15 amino acids. Germline V gene lookup returns CDR1 KGHSH and CDR2 LQKENI. The V gene end was trimmed by 3 bases and the J gene end by 4 bases; junction bases not matched to a gene: 7. DNA for the CDR3: TGTGCCAGCTCACCCCCGACAGGGGACCTCTATGGCTACACCTTC. This encodes CASSPPTGDLYGYTF.

The genes are TRBV9 and TRBJ2-3, with TRBD2 identical over 7 bases. Trimming took 3 bases from V and 4 from J; bases not matched to a gene: 14. This CDR3 has 17 amino acids. Germline lookup yields CDR1 SGDLS and CDR2 YYNGEE. CDR3 amino acids: CASSGKRDYEWADTQYF. Here the CDR3 DNA reads TGTGCCAGCAGCGGAAAACGGGACTATGAGTGGGCAGATACGCAGTATTTT.

The chain is built from TRBV2 and TRBJ2-5, with TRBD2 identical over 12 bases. This CDR3 contains 16 residues. Germline values: CDR1 SNHLY, CDR2 FYNNEI. Trimming at V came to 4 bases and at J to 5 bases, leaving 8 bases not matched to a gene. CDR3 sequence reads: CASSVGLAGGWETQYF. CDR3 sequence (DNA): TGTGCCAGCAGTGTTGGCCTAGCGGGAGGGTGGGAGACCCAGTACTTC.

Comment on this clone: This CDR3 fails to terminate in the conserved phenylalanine or tryptophan, so it likely reflects a read error. The DNA is omitted, as the CDR3 cannot be located on it reliably, and the CDR3 follows TCRdb's listing. J is TRBJ1-2 and V is TRBV4-1; the D call of TRBD1 is as the table states it, not checked on the DNA. Per the germline V gene, CDR1 is MGHRA and CDR2 is YSYEKL. The CDR3 is made up of 9 amino acids, end residues included. The chain's CDR3 is CASSQVTRE.

This rearrangement joins TRBV10-3 to TRBJ2-5; 9 bases are shared with TRBD1. The ends lost 10 bases at V and 0 bases at J; junction bases unmatched: 6. The CDR3 is 14 residues long. Germline CDR1 and CDR2: ENHRY and SYGVKD. The CDR3 protein is CATTGTGYQETQYF. The CDR3, as DNA: TGTGCCACCACCGGGACAGGGTACCAAGAGACCCAGTACTTC.

This chain uses TRBV9 with TRBJ2-7; 7 positions agree with TRBD1. The CDR3 spans 14 residues. V shed 2 bases, J shed 2 bases, and the junction held 4 bases outside the gene matches. Germline CDR1 SGDLS, CDR2 YYNGEE. The CDR3 spells CASSVSGQAYEQYF. In nucleotides, the CDR3 is TGTGCCAGCAGCGTTTCAGGACAGGCCTACGAGCAGTACTTC.

V gene TRBV7-2 combines with J gene TRBJ2-1; TRBD2 matches at 8 bases. Trimming at V came to 6 bases and at J to 5 bases, leaving 9 bases not matched to a gene. This CDR3 comprises 15 residues. Germline assignment: CDR1 SGHTA and CDR2 FQGNSA. CDR3 sequence: CASRPRLAGNNEQFF. In DNA form, the CDR3 reads TGTGCCAGCAGGCCTCGGCTAGCGGGTAACAATGAGCAGTTCTTC.

The rearrangement joins TRBV7-2 to TRBJ1-1, with a possible D match to TRBD1 (5 bases). CDR1 is SGHTA, CDR2 FQGNSA, per germline. With 8 bases removed from V and 5 bases from J, the gap between germline ends came to 12 bases. CDR3 length: 12 residues. This chain's CDR3 is CASGTGWTEAFF. CDR3 coding DNA: TGTGCCAGCGGTACAGGTTGGACTGAAGCTTTCTTT. The whole variable domain, filled in from reference TRBV7-2 and TRBJ1-1, reads GAGVSQSPSNKVTEKGKDVELRCDPISGHTALYWYRQSLGQGLEFLIYFQGNSAPDKSGLPSDRFSAERTGGSVSTLTIQRTQQEDSAVYLCASGTGWTEAFFGQGTRLTVV.

This chain links TRBV5-1 with TRBJ2-3; no clear D gene. The germline CDR1 and CDR2 sequences are SGHRS and YFSETQ. There are 14 residues in the CDR3. Trimming left V 4 bases short and J 1 base short, with 10 bases between. CDR3 amino acids: CASSAQSGTDTQYF. The CDR3 coding sequence is TGCGCCAGCAGCGCCCAGTCCGGCACAGATACGCAGTATTTT.

This chain uses TRBV1 with TRBJ2-7; the table's D call, TRBD2, has no DNA check behind it. TRBV1 counts as a pseudogene. The CDR3 runs to 18 residues. CDR3 sequence (DNA): TGCACCAGCAGCCAAAGGGCCTCTCTAGCGGGAGGTAACTACGAGCAGTACTTC. As protein: CTSSQRASLAGGNYEQYF.

This clone was observed once. J is TRBJ2-1 and V is TRBV11-3, with TRBD2 matching over 8 bases. The CDR3 has 14 amino acids. V was clipped by 1 base and J by 7 bases; unmatched bases: 3. Germline V CDR1 and CDR2: SGHNT, YENEEA. The DNA for the CDR3 is TGTGCCAGCAGCTTAGGAGGGACTAGTAATGAGCAGTTCTTC. Translated: CASSLGGTSNEQFF.

V and J are TRBV2 and TRBJ2-7; tentatively, D is TRBD1 (5 bases). The CDR3 has 11 amino acids. CDR1 is SNHLY, CDR2 FYNNEI, per germline. The V end lost 7 bases, the J end lost 3 bases, and 7 bases lay between the germline ends. The CDR3 protein is CASTDSYEQYF. The CDR3 DNA reads as TGTGCCAGCACAGACAGCTACGAGCAGTACTTC.

The chain carries TRBV5-5 and TRBJ2-7, with 7 nucleotides matching TRBD1. The CDR3 covers 14 residues. V lost 0 bases and J lost 3; bases outside the gene matches: 3. The germline gives CDR1 SGHKS, CDR2 YYEKEE (reference sequence). CDR3: CASSLAGDSYEQYF. The DNA of the CDR3 is TGTGCCAGCAGCTTGGCCGGGGACAGCTACGAGCAGTACTTC.

The chain links TRBV2 to TRBJ1-2; the match to TRBD1 covers 12 bases. Germline V gene sequence: CDR1 SNHLY, CDR2 FYNNEI. This CDR3 is 15 amino acids long. The V and J ends lost 9 bases and 4 bases, in that order; junction bases with no gene match: 9. CDR3 sequence (DNA): TGTGCCAGTGGGACAGGGGGCGAGATTAGCTATGGCTACACCTTC. Translation: CASGTGGEISYGYTF.

Concerning this clone itself: A read error may account for a junction end that differs from germline. The chain couples TRBV7-9 to TRBJ2-3, with 12 bases aligning to TRBD2. From germline, CDR1 is SEHNR and CDR2 FQNEAQ (reference sequence). The CDR3 runs to 15 residues. CDR3 residues: CASSLAGGPTDTQYF. The CDR3 DNA reads TGTGCCAGCAGCCTAGCGGGAGGGCCGACAGATACGCAGTATTTT.

CDR3 sequence: CATSDPREIDTQYF. CDR3 sequence (DNA): TGTGCCACCAGTGACCCGCGGGAGATTGATACGCAGTATTTT. The chain recombines TRBV24-1 with TRBJ2-3; 7 bases agree with TRBD2. The germline V gene has CDR1 KGHDR and CDR2 SFDVKD. Germline trimming cut 4 bases from V and 6 bases from J; bases unmatched to any gene: 6. The CDR3 runs to 14 residues.

The chain uses TRBV6-5 and TRBJ2-7; possible D gene TRBD1, 5 bases. V was trimmed by 8 bases and J by 2 bases, leaving 13 bases between them. CDR1 and CDR2 (germline): MNHEY, SVGAGI. This CDR3 spans 13 amino acids. In DNA form, the CDR3 reads TGTGCCAGCGGGGCAGGCTTGCCCTACGAGCAGTACTTC. Amino acids: CASGAGLPYEQYF.